The 24 T cell receptor beta chains below all came from one sample that was sequenced in a study of tumor-infiltrating lymphocytes in primary liver carcinoma. DNA and RNA were both co-extracted from roughly 18-30 mg of bulk tissue that had not been sorted. TCR beta cDNA was made from 500 ng total RNA with a constant-region primer. Employing slightly modified ARM-PCR, three nested multiplex PCR rounds were run, and these gave rise to the TCR beta libraries. Forward primers for TRBV1-TRBV30 and a C-beta reverse primer served the first two PCR rounds, at roughly 10 cycles each. TCRdb re-called the multiplex PCR reads through MiXCR, storing one row per CDR3 protein. The sample comprises about 59,000 distinct CDR3 sequences, about three quarters of which are singletons, and approximately 54% rests with the top ten. Sequencing input: liver tumor tissue from sampling region 2. Subset denoted: tumor region T2, inferior pole. All receptors derive from a man between 40 and 49 years old with primary liver carcinoma and hepatitis B virus infection.

In the case of this clonotype: This could be a read error, since a much larger clone is one nucleotide away. Since the CDR3 does not end with the conserved phenylalanine or tryptophan, this likely comes from a read error. The CDR3 region is CSVTLGTSGYEQYL. The CDR3 bases are TGCAGCGTGACACTCGGGACTAGCGGCTACGAGCAGTACCTC. The chain combines TRBV29-1 with TRBJ2-7; 11 bases are shared with TRBD2. The germline gives CDR1 SQVTM, CDR2 ANQGSEA. The CDR3 runs 14 residues. V shed 6 bases, J shed 3 bases, and the junction held 7 bases outside the gene matches.

The gene calls are TRBV11-2 and TRBJ2-5; possibly TRBD1 for D (6 bases). CDR1 is SGHAT and CDR2 is FQNNGV in the germline V gene. Trimming removed 7 bases from V and 2 bases from J, with 23 bases in between. CDR3 length: 17 residues. Here the CDR3 DNA reads TGTGCCAGCAACTTGGTCAGTGGGGGCAGTCGGCAAGAGACCCAGTACTTC. Protein sequence: CASNLVSGGSRQETQYF. Full variable domain (outside the CDR3, taken from reference TRBV11-2 and TRBJ2-5): EAGVAQSPRYKIIEKRQSVAFWCNPISGHATLYWYQQILGQGPKLLIQFQNNGVVDDSQLPKDRFSAERLKGVDSTLKIQPAKLEDSAVYLCASNLVSGGSRQETQYFGPGTRLLVL.

A word on this clonotype: At one end, the junction sequence differs from germline, possibly due to a read error. The rearrangement joins TRBV29-1 to TRBJ1-2; 7 nucleotides match TRBD1. Germline CDR1 SQVTM, CDR2 ANQGSEA. The CDR3 runs to 13 residues. The CDR3 is CSVQGDFNYGYTF. The CDR3 DNA is TGCAGCGTGCAGGGGGACTTTAACTATGGCTATACCTTC.

Concerning this clonotype: Since a much larger clone is just one base distant, this may be a read error. The chain uses TRBV28 and TRBJ2-3, with unresolved D. Germline CDR1 and CDR2: MDHEN and SYDVKM. Trimming removed 5 bases at V and 5 bases at J, with 17 bases between. This CDR3 comprises 15 residues. The CDR3 bases are TGTGCCAGCAGTCCCCCTTCGGGTCTCAGAGATACGCAGTATTTT. Amino acid sequence: CASSPPSGLRDTQYF.

As for this clonotype: A much more abundant neighbour one base away suggests this may be a read error. The chain uses TRBV6-2 or TRBV6-3 and TRBJ1-5, with D tentatively TRBD1 (5 bases). Germline loops: CDR1 MNHEY, CDR2 SVGEGT. The CDR3 runs to 13 residues. The CDR3 bases are TGTGACAGCAGTTACGACAGCTATCAGCCCCAGCATTTT. It codes for CDSSYDSYQPQHF.

This clonotype came up once. A much larger clone differs by one base, so this may be a read error. Here the CDR3 omits its conserved ending phenylalanine or tryptophan, so a read error is the likely source. The rearrangement uses TRBV29-1 and TRBJ2-2, with 10 positions matching TRBD1. CDR1 and CDR2 (germline): SQVTM, ANQGSEA. The CDR3 is 15 amino acids. With V trimmed by 4 bases and J by 3 bases, 5 bases remained unmatched. The CDR3 bases are TGCAGCGTTGTAGGACAGGGGGATCACACCGGGGAGCTGTTTATT. This codes for CSVVGQGDHTGELFI.

This clonotype was seen repeatedly, ten times or more. This chain joins TRBV6-1 and TRBJ1-6, with D uncertain. V was cut by 7 bases and J by 9 bases, with 7 bases left in between. This CDR3 is built from 11 residues. Per germline, CDR1 MNHNS and CDR2 SASEGT. The CDR3 nucleotides are TGTGCCAGCACGTCCGCTTCACCCCTCCACTTT. This encodes CASTSASPLHF.

In the case of this clonotype: The junction shows a germline mismatch at one end, possibly a read error. The rearrangement links TRBV4-1 to TRBJ2-7, with 8 bases lining up with TRBD1. The length of the CDR3 is 17 residues. Germline V lookup: CDR1 MGHRA, CDR2 YSYEKL. The DNA of the CDR3 is TGCGCCTGCAGCCGAGGGGGACGACAGGGGCTCTCCTACGTGCAGTACTTC. It codes for CACSRGGRQGLSYVQYF.

Of note for this clonotype: One end of the junction does not line up with germline, which may come from a read error. This chain links TRBV4-3 with TRBJ1-6; D might be TRBD1 (5 bases). This CDR3 region has 14 residues. CDR1 is LGHNA, CDR2 YSLEER, per germline. CDR3 DNA: TGCGCCAGAAGCCTTGAGCGAGGGGATTCACCCCTCCACTTT. Amino acids: CARSLERGDSPLHF.

This clonotype has a count of ten or more. This chain joins TRBV10-3 and TRBJ2-5; D is uncertain. Germline V CDR1 and CDR2: ENHRY, SYGVKD. This CDR3 is built from 13 residues. Trimming left V 6 bases short and J 4 bases short, with 12 bases between. The CDR3 bases are TGTGCCATCAGGGCAGATCGGAGAGAGACCCAGTACTTC. It is translated as CAIRADRRETQYF.

This clonotype was counted at least ten times. The genes are TRBV24-1 and TRBJ2-6; 10 bases agree with TRBD1. This CDR3 is built from 18 residues. Germline CDR1 and CDR2: KGHDR and SFDVKD. V gave up 2 bases and J gave up 0 bases; unmatched junction bases: 3. CDR3 residues: CATSDSGTGDSGANVLTF. The CDR3 nucleotides read TGTGCCACCAGTGATTCCGGGACAGGGGACTCTGGGGCCAACGTCCTGACTTTC.

Points on this clonotype: Given a much more abundant clone one base away, this may be a read error. The CDR3 nucleotides are TGTGCCAGCAGCTTAGGAGGGTTTGGTATTGGGGCCACTGAAGCTTTCTTT. It is translated as CASSLGGFGIGATEAFF. The chain uses TRBV13 and TRBJ1-1; TRBD1 is a possible D gene (5 bases). V was trimmed by 0 bases and J by 4 bases, leaving 18 bases between them. Germline V gene sequence: CDR1 PRHDT, CDR2 FYEKMQ (reference sequence). The CDR3 sequence is 17 residues long.

Points on this clonotype: A much larger clonotype is one base distant, so this may be a read error. V usage is TRBV4-3 and J usage is TRBJ2-1, with D possibly matching TRBD1 (6 bases). Germline V gene lookup returns CDR1 LGHNA and CDR2 YSLEER. This CDR3 is 14 amino acids long. V lost 3 bases and J 6 bases, leaving 12 bases between the germline ends. The CDR3 region has the DNA TGCGCCAGCAGCCACACAGGGTTGGTCAATGAGCAGTTCTTC. Residues: CASSHTGLVNEQFF.

The chain uses TRBV10-3 and TRBJ1-2, with D hard to call. This CDR3 has 12 amino acids. Germline values: CDR1 ENHRY, CDR2 SYGVKD. The V and J ends lost 0 bases and 9 bases respectively, with 8 bases between them. DNA for the CDR3: TGTGCCATCAGTGAGTCCACTAGAAGCTACACCTTC. This sequence encodes CAISESTRSYTF.

In its sample, this clonotype was seen a few times. Sequence at one end of the junction differs from germline and may be a read error. This chain uses TRBV29-1 with TRBJ1-2, with D unclear. This CDR3 is 12 amino acids long. In germline, CDR1 is SQVTM, CDR2 ANQGSEA. The CDR3 region is CSVRVYYAGYTF. Here the CDR3 DNA reads TGTAGCGTTAGAGTCTACTACGCTGGCTACACCTTC.

Comment on this clonotype: This sequence may be a read error, since a much larger clone differs from it by one base. The chain employs TRBV28 and TRBJ2-2; tentative D call: TRBD1 (6 bases). Trimming took off 3 bases at V and 9 bases at J, with 20 bases between the two ends. Germline-derived CDR1 and CDR2 are MDHEN and SYDVKM. This CDR3 contains 16 residues. The CDR3 DNA follows: TGTGCCAGCAGTTTTCCTCAGGGACACTCAACCAGGGAGCTGTTTTTT. Its protein is CASSFPQGHSTRELFF.

On this clonotype: Mismatch with germline at one junction end may stem from a read error. The V gene is TRBV11-2, the J gene TRBJ2-5, with TRBD2 as a possible D gene (5 bases). This CDR3 comprises 13 residues. Per germline, CDR1 SGHAT and CDR2 FQNNGV. CDR3 DNA: TGTGCCAGCAGCTTAGCTCTGGGAGAGACCCAGTATTTC. This translates into CASSLALGETQYF.

Remarks on this clonotype: Germline is not matched at one junction end, which may reflect a read error. The CDR3 region is CASSLMVAGVYEQYF. The CDR3 DNA is TGTGCCAGCAGCTTAATGGTAGCGGGAGTTTACGAGCAGTATTTC. This rearrangement joins TRBV11-2 to TRBJ2-7, with 9 bases matching TRBD2. The CDR3 consists of 15 residues. CDR1 and CDR2 (germline): SGHAT, FQNNGV.

Ten or more counts support this clonotype. The chain combines TRBV28 with TRBJ1-5; D is ambiguous. Looked up from germline, CDR1 is MDHEN and CDR2 is SYDVKM. The CDR3 runs 14 residues. The ends were cut back, 0 bases at V and 6 bases at J, with 9 bases in the middle. In DNA, the CDR3 is TGTGCCAGCAGTTTATGGGCGAGGGTTCAGCCCCAGCATTTT. Translated: CASSLWARVQPQHF.

In this sample, this clonotype turned up a few times. As the CDR3 is not closed by the conserved phenylalanine or tryptophan, this likely results from a read error. The chain employs TRBV11-2 and TRBJ2-5; D is perhaps TRBD2 (6 bases). Germline V lookup: CDR1 SGHAT, CDR2 FQNNGV. The CDR3 extends over 16 amino acids. Here the CDR3 reads CTSNQTPGGGKETQYL. The CDR3 nucleotides are TGTACCAGCAACCAAACTCCTGGTGGGGGGAAAGAGACCCAGTACCTC.

With respect to this clonotype: At one of its ends the junction is not consistent with the germline gene, which may arise from a read error. V and J are TRBV11-2 and TRBJ2-5, with TRBD1 matching over 7 bases. The CDR3 runs 16 residues. Germline V gene sequence: CDR1 SGHAT, CDR2 FQNNGV. Written as DNA, the CDR3 is TGTACCAGCAGCTTAAGAGTAGGGGGCTCGGGGGAGACCCAGTACTTC. Its translation: CTSSLRVGGSGETQYF.

This clonotype was detected ten times or more. This chain links TRBV6-5 with TRBJ2-3; D unclear. This CDR3 region has 16 residues. Trimming cost V 6 bases and J 1 base, with 17 bases left between them. Per germline, CDR1 MNHEY and CDR2 SVGAGI. Here the CDR3 DNA reads TGTGCCAGCAGCCCGGCCTCGGACGCCCGCACAGATACGCAGTATTTT. Amino acids: CASSPASDARTDTQYF.

Comments on this clonotype: A junction end diverges from the germline sequence, so it may reflect a read error. The chain is built from TRBV5-6 and TRBJ1-5, with no clear D. Looked up from germline, CDR1 is SGHDT and CDR2 is YYEEEE. This CDR3 is 14 amino acids long. Here the CDR3 DNA reads TGTACCAGCAGCTTCGGACGGAACAATCAGTCCCAGCATTTT. Protein sequence: CTSSFGRNNQSQHF.

The chain carries TRBV11-2 and TRBJ2-3, with TRBD2 matching 7 bases. CDR1 is SGHAT, CDR2 FQNNGV, per germline. J lost 7 bases, V lost 5 bases, and 6 bases had no gene match. The CDR3 length is 13 residues. CDR3 in amino acids: CASSLRRGNTQYF. The CDR3 coding sequence is TGTGCCAGCAGCCTGCGGCGGGGGAATACGCAGTATTTT.